The present T cell receptor (beta chain) was sequenced within a study of T cells in Graves' hyperthyroidism and ophthalmopathy. Inclusion characteristics of ophthalmopathy patients comprised a Clinical Activity Score of at least 3, a NOSPECS grade of at least 4, and duration under 3 months. RNA transcripts served as the template for amplifying TCR beta CDR3 regions. With the HTBI primer set, the TCR CDR3 went through a first round of RT-PCR. TCRdb independently ran MiXCR on the multiplex PCR reads; one entry per CDR3 protein. The sample shows about 640,000 distinct CDR3 sequences, around 21% of them seen only once. Per germline, CDR1 SQVTM and CDR2 ANQGSEA. Trimming removed 2 bases from V and 5 bases from J, with 10 bases in between. The CDR3 totals 12 residues.

This receptor was obtained from a man aged 25 to 40 with Graves' ophthalmopathy. Source material: blood. The chain employs TRBV29-1 and TRBJ2-7, with D possibly TRBD1 on 5 matching bases. CDR3 DNA: TGCAGCGTTGAAAGCAGGGTCAACGAGCAGTACTTC. This gives the protein CSVESRVNEQYF.